One and the same sample provided the 28 T cell receptor beta chains below, sequenced in a study of beta chain features in type 1 diabetes. Overall study results and limits: The study found moderately but significantly shorter TCRB CDR3s in all four CD4+ subsets of Type 1 diabetes patients.

These TCRs' antigens remain unknown. Isolated RNA was reverse transcribed in full, so expressed TCRB transcripts were sequenced. Sequenced by immunoSEQ multiplex PCR; TCRdb stores in-frame clones only, minus some. The data hold about 160,000 clones, with about 10% observed a single time. Sequenced: central memory CD4+ T cells from blood. These TCRs come from a young woman with type 1 diabetes.

This rearrangement joins TRBV7-2 to TRBJ2-5, with TRBD2 identical over 10 bases. CDR1 SGHTA and CDR2 FQGNSA come from the germline V gene. This CDR3 is 17 amino acids long. V lost 1 base to trimming and J lost 3 bases; unmatched junction nucleotides: 8. DNA of the CDR3: TGTGCCAGCAGCTTAGGCCTGACTAGCGGGCCTGAAGAGACCCAGTACTTC. It translates to CASSLGLTSGPEETQYF.

The chain couples TRBV9 to TRBJ2-1, with TRBD2 matching 9 bases. The CDR3 extends over 16 amino acids. Germline V gene sequence: CDR1 SGDLS, CDR2 YYNGEE. The ends lost 2 bases at V and 0 bases at J; junction bases unmatched: 3. CDR3 sequence: CASSVSGRSSYNEQFF. CDR3 coding DNA: TGTGCCAGCAGCGTTAGCGGGAGAAGCTCCTACAATGAGCAGTTCTTC.

The rearrangement uses TRBV5-1 and TRBJ2-1; possibly TRBD1 for D (5 bases). Trimming shortened V by 2 bases and J by 5 bases, and 8 bases separated the two germline ends. Germline CDR1 SGHRS, CDR2 YFSETQ. The CDR3 runs to 13 residues. The CDR3: CASSLGQHNEQFF. CDR3 DNA: TGCGCCAGCAGCTTAGGACAACACAATGAGCAGTTCTTC.

Many counts were recorded for this clone. The chain links TRBV5-4 to TRBJ2-7, with D tentatively TRBD2 (6 bases). Trimming shortened V by 3 bases and J by 2 bases, and 12 bases separated the two germline ends. Germline V gives CDR1 SGHNT, CDR2 YYREEE (reference sequence). CDR3 size: 14 residues. CDR3 DNA: TGTGCCAGCAGCTCACGGGAGTCACCCTACGAGCAGTACTTC. Translation gives CASSSRESPYEQYF.

This chain uses TRBV30 with TRBJ1-1; 10 bases fit TRBD1. Germline CDR1 and CDR2: GTSNPN and SVGIG (reference sequence). With V trimmed by 2 bases and J by 3 bases, 9 bases remained unmatched. This CDR3 is built from 16 residues. Here the CDR3 reads CAWSFWTGGIDTEAFF. The CDR3 DNA follows: TGTGCCTGGAGTTTCTGGACAGGGGGGATCGACACTGAAGCTTTCTTT.

The chain recombines TRBV7-3 with TRBJ1-2; 8 bases match TRBD1. Germline values: CDR1 SGHTA, CDR2 FQGTGA. The CDR3 totals 14 residues. J gave up 8 bases and V 5 bases, and 10 bases lay outside the gene matches. The CDR3 coding sequence is TGTGCCAGCAGCGCGACAGGGGTCGGGGACGGCTACACCTTC. Residues: CASSATGVGDGYTF. The full variable domain, completed using reference TRBV7-3 and TRBJ1-2, is GAGVSQTPSNKVTEKGKYVELRCDPISGHTALYWYRQSLGQGPEFLIYFQGTGAADDSGLPNDRFFAVRPEGSVSTLKIQRTERGDSAVYLCASSATGVGDGYTFGSGTRLTVV.

This chain uses TRBV4-2 with TRBJ2-3, with D perhaps matching TRBD2 (5 bases). In germline, CDR1 is LGHNA, CDR2 YNFKEQ. The ends were cut back, 4 bases at V and 2 bases at J, with 19 bases in the middle. The CDR3 runs to 17 residues. Here the CDR3 DNA reads TGTGCCAGCAGCCCCCGAGGAGGTTTTGGGAACACAGATACGCAGTATTTT. Protein sequence: CASSPRGGFGNTDTQYF.

This clone was recorded a few times. The rearrangement joins TRBV14 to TRBJ2-1; 9 bases agree with TRBD2. This CDR3 comprises 15 residues. Per the germline V gene, CDR1 is SGHDN and CDR2 is FVKESK. J was trimmed by 8 bases and V by 1 base; bases with no gene match: 6. The CDR3 DNA follows: TGTGCCAGCAGCCAAGTAGCGGGAGTTGACCATGAGCAGTTCTTC. Translated: CASSQVAGVDHEQFF. The whole variable domain, remainder taken from reference TRBV14 and TRBJ2-1, is EAGVTQFPSHSVIEKGQTVTLRCDPISGHDNLYWYRRVMGKEIKFLLHFVKESKQDESGMPNNRFLAERTGGTYSTLKVQPAELEDSGVYFCASSQVAGVDHEQFFGPGTRLTVL.

The chain links TRBV2 to TRBJ2-2, with D possibly being TRBD1 (6 bases). V was trimmed by 6 bases and J by 7 bases, leaving 18 bases between them. This CDR3 has 15 amino acids. Germline CDR1 SNHLY, CDR2 FYNNEI. In DNA form, the CDR3 reads TGTGCCAGCAGGCAACCGGACCCCAGGGGCGGGGAGCTGTTTTTT. It is translated as CASRQPDPRGGELFF. Based on the CDR3 plus reference TRBV2 and TRBJ2-2, the full variable domain is EPEVTQTPSHQVTQMGQEVILRCVPISNHLYFYWYRQILGQKVEFLVSFYNNEISEKSEIFDDQFSVERPDGSNFTLKIRSTKLEDSAMYFCASRQPDPRGGELFFGEGSRLTVL.

This chain's CDR3 is CASRLAGGPDTQYF. CDR3 bases: TGTGCCAGCCGACTAGCGGGAGGCCCGGATACGCAGTATTTT. The rearrangement links TRBV6-5 to TRBJ2-3; 13 nucleotides line up with TRBD2. The CDR3 is made up of 14 amino acids. J lost 6 bases, V lost 8 bases, and 5 bases had no gene match. CDR1 and CDR2 from the germline V gene are MNHEY and SVGAGI.

V and J are TRBV7-9 and TRBJ2-7; TRBD1 matches 8 bases. Germline CDR1 and CDR2: SEHNR and FQNEAQ (reference sequence). CDR3 size: 15 residues. Unmatched junction bases numbered 6, after V lost 5 bases and J lost 0 bases. CDR3 nucleotides: TGTGCCAGCAGCATGGTCCAGGGGGCCTCCTACGAGCAGTACTTC. This encodes CASSMVQGASYEQYF.

This clone was seen a few times. The CDR3 DNA reads as TGTGCCAGTAGTATGGGCATCGTATCCACCGGGGAGCTGTTTTTT. Amino acids: CASSMGIVSTGELFF. This chain connects TRBV19 to TRBJ2-2; D gene unclear. With 3 bases removed from V and 4 bases from J, the gap between germline ends came to 12 bases. CDR3 length: 15 amino acids. The V gene's germline CDR1 is LNHDA and CDR2 SQIVND (reference sequence).

The chain employs TRBV2 and TRBJ2-6, with TRBD1 matching over 7 bases. Germline V gene lookup returns CDR1 SNHLY and CDR2 FYNNEI. The CDR3 is 16 amino acids. V lost 6 bases to trimming and J lost 4 bases; unmatched junction nucleotides: 9. CDR3 bases: TGTGCCAGCAGCAAATTACAGGGGTCAGGGGCCAACGTCCTGACTTTC. It encodes CASSKLQGSGANVLTF.

This chain uses TRBV5-1 with TRBJ2-2; 11 bases fit TRBD2. This CDR3 is built from 17 residues. Unmatched junction bases numbered 6, after V lost 4 bases and J lost 1 base. CDR1 and CDR2 (germline): SGHRS, YFSETQ. DNA of the CDR3: TGCGCCAGCAGCGCCGGGACTAGCGGACGGAACACCGGGGAGCTGTTTTTT. Its protein product is CASSAGTSGRNTGELFF.

The table lists this clone with a few counts. The sample has other DNA sequences that encode this CDR3 too. This sequence joins TRBV5-1 and TRBJ2-1; D is perhaps TRBD2 (5 bases). Germline-derived CDR1 and CDR2 are SGHRS and YFSETQ. V lost 0 bases to trimming and J lost 6 bases, with 10 bases between them. The CDR3 sequence is 14 residues long. In DNA, the CDR3 is TGCGCCAGCAGCTTGGGTCTAGCTGCCAATGAGCAGTTCTTC. This encodes CASSLGLAANEQFF.

This clone came up a few times. The rearrangement joins TRBV28 to TRBJ1-1; possible D gene TRBD1, 5 bases. There are 14 residues in the CDR3. V shed 1 base and J shed 5 bases, with 11 bases lying between them. CDR1 is MDHEN and CDR2 is SYDVKM in the germline V gene. CDR3 in amino acids: CASSLYTGWTEAFF. The DNA for the CDR3 is TGTGCCAGCAGTTTATATACAGGATGGACTGAAGCTTTCTTT.

This clone was seen a few times. The V and J genes are TRBV28 and TRBJ1-1; D is uncertain. The CDR3 is 12 amino acids. Trimming left V 4 bases short and J 7 bases short, with 10 bases between. Germline lookup yields CDR1 MDHEN and CDR2 SYDVKM. CDR3 nucleotide sequence: TGTGCCAGCAGTTCAGGAGGGATTGAAGCTTTCTTT. This codes for CASSSGGIEAFF.

This clone turned up a few times. V gene TRBV7-9 combines with J gene TRBJ2-7; 7 bases fit TRBD2. CDR1 and CDR2 (germline): SEHNR, FQNEAQ (reference sequence). The CDR3 is made up of 17 amino acids. The junction had 15 bases not matched to a gene; V was cut back by 2 bases and J by 5 bases. The CDR3 is CASSLFGAGDNRDEQYF. The DNA for the CDR3 is TGTGCCAGCAGCTTATTCGGGGCGGGAGATAATAGAGACGAGCAGTACTTC.

This chain joins TRBV28 and TRBJ1-2, with D possibly TRBD1 on 5 matching bases. The ends were cut back, 8 bases at V and 7 bases at J, with 17 bases in the middle. Germline loops: CDR1 MDHEN, CDR2 SYDVKM. The CDR3 is 13 amino acids. The CDR3 spells CASSRVPLLGYTF. The CDR3 DNA reads TGTGCCAGCTCCAGGGTACCTTTACTTGGCTACACCTTC.

This clone came up a few times. V usage is TRBV5-1 and J usage is TRBJ2-7, with TRBD1 identical over 8 bases. V shed 0 bases, J shed 5 bases, and the junction held 4 bases outside the gene matches. This CDR3 spans 14 amino acids. Germline lookup yields CDR1 SGHRS and CDR2 YFSETQ. The chain's CDR3 is CASSLDRQGNEQYF. CDR3 in DNA: TGCGCCAGCAGCTTGGATAGACAGGGGAACGAGCAGTACTTC.

The chain recombines TRBV19 with TRBJ2-2; 10 bases agree with TRBD1. The CDR3 length is 15 residues. Germline values: CDR1 LNHDA, CDR2 SQIVND (reference sequence). With 4 bases clipped from V and 4 bases from J, the junction kept 3 bases outside the gene matches. The CDR3 nucleotides are TGTGCCAGTAGTACGAGGGACAGGGGCACCGGGGAGCTGTTTTTT. The encoded protein is CASSTRDRGTGELFF.

This chain joins TRBV13 and TRBJ2-3; D may be TRBD2 (6 bases). Germline CDR1 and CDR2: PRHDT and FYEKMQ (reference sequence). V lost 5 bases, J lost 4 bases, and 13 bases lay in between. This CDR3 comprises 14 residues. The CDR3 loop reads CASSHPWGADTQYF. The CDR3, as DNA: TGTGCCAGCAGCCACCCGTGGGGGGCAGATACGCAGTATTTT. Drawing the rest from reference TRBV13 and TRBJ2-3, the complete variable domain is AAGVIQSPRHLIKEKRETATLKCYPIPRHDTVYWYQQGPGQDPQFLISFYEKMQSDKGSIPDRFSAQQFSDYHSELNMSSLELGDSALYFCASSHPWGADTQYFGPGTRLTVL.

The V call is TRBV19, the J call TRBJ2-1; 16 positions agree with TRBD2. CDR3 length: 16 residues. Germline V lookup: CDR1 LNHDA, CDR2 SQIVND (reference sequence). V lost 3 bases, J lost 7 bases, and 3 bases stayed unmatched. The CDR3 is CASSMGLAGGGNEQFF. For the CDR3, the DNA is TGTGCCAGTAGTATGGGACTAGCGGGAGGGGGAAATGAGCAGTTCTTC.

The rearrangement uses TRBV5-1 and TRBJ2-2, with D possibly TRBD2 on 6 matching bases. In germline, CDR1 is SGHRS, CDR2 YFSETQ. Trimming stripped 0 bases from V and 0 bases from J, with 12 bases between. This CDR3 comprises 17 residues. CDR3: CASSLAGGNANTGELFF. CDR3 nucleotides: TGCGCCAGCAGCTTGGCCGGGGGAAACGCGAACACCGGGGAGCTGTTTTTT. Full variable domain (rest looked up from reference TRBV5-1 and TRBJ2-2): KAGVTQTPRYLIKTRGQQVTLSCSPISGHRSVSWYQQTPGQGLQFLFEYFSETQRNKGNFPGRFSGRQFSNSRSEMNVSTLELGDSALYLCASSLAGGNANTGELFFGEGSRLTVL.

This clone was counted a few times. V gene TRBV6-1 combines with J gene TRBJ2-1, with D uncertain. The CDR3 contains 12 residues. Germline V gives CDR1 MNHNS, CDR2 SASEGT. Trimming cost V 5 bases and J 5 bases, with 7 bases left between them. The CDR3 protein is CASSQKNNEQFF. Written as DNA, the CDR3 is TGTGCCAGCAGTCAAAAAAACAATGAGCAGTTCTTC.

This clone came up a few times. This rearrangement joins TRBV4-2 to TRBJ1-4, with TRBD1 matching 7 bases. Per the germline V gene, CDR1 is LGHNA and CDR2 is YNFKEQ. Trimming at V came to 3 bases and at J to 7 bases, leaving 8 bases not matched to a gene. This CDR3 spans 15 amino acids. In DNA form, the CDR3 reads TGTGCCAGCAGCCATTTACAGGGGATGGGTGAAAAACTGTTTTTT. Translation gives CASSHLQGMGEKLFF.

The chain recombines TRBV2 with TRBJ1-4; 9 positions match TRBD1. V lost 9 bases and J lost 8; bases outside the gene matches: 10. There are 14 residues in the CDR3. Germline CDR1 is SNHLY and CDR2 is FYNNEI. CDR3 coding DNA: TGTGCCAGTTATCCGGGACAGGGAAGGGAAAAACTGTTTTTT. This codes for CASYPGQGREKLFF.

This chain uses TRBV5-6 with TRBJ2-1; 7 bases are a match to TRBD1. The CDR3 contains 13 residues. From germline, CDR1 is SGHDT and CDR2 YYEEEE. The trim removed 3 bases at V and 10 bases at J, leaving 7 bases unmatched. The CDR3 reads CASSSGTVREQFF. For the CDR3, the DNA is TGTGCCAGCAGCTCCGGGACAGTTCGGGAGCAGTTCTTC.